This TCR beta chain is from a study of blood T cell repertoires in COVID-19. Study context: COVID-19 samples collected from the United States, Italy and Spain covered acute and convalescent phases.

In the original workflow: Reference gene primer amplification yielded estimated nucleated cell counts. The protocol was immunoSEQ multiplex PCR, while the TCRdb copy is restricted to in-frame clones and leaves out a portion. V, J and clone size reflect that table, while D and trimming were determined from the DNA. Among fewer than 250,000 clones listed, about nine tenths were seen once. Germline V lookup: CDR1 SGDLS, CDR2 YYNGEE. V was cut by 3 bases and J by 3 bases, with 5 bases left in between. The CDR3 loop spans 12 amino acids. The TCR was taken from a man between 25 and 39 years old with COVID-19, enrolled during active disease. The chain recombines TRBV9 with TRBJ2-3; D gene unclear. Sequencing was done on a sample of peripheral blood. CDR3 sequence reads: CASSATTDTQYF. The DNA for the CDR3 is TGTGCCAGCAGCGCGACTACAGATACGCAGTATTTT.